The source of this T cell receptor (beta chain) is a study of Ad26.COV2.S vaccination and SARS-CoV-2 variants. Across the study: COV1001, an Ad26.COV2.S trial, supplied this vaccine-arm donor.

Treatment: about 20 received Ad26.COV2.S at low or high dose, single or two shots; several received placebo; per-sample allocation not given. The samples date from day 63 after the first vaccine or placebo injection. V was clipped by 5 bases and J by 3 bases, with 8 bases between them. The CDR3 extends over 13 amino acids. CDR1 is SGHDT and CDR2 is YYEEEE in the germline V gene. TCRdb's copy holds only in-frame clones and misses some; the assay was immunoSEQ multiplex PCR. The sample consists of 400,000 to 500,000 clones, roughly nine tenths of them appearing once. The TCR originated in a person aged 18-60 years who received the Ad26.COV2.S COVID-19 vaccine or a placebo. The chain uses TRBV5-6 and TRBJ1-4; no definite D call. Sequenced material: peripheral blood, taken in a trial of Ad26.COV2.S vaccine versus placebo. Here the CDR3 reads CASSRSPNEKLFF. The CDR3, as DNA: TGTGCCAGCAGTCGGTCCCCTAATGAAAAACTGTTTTTT.